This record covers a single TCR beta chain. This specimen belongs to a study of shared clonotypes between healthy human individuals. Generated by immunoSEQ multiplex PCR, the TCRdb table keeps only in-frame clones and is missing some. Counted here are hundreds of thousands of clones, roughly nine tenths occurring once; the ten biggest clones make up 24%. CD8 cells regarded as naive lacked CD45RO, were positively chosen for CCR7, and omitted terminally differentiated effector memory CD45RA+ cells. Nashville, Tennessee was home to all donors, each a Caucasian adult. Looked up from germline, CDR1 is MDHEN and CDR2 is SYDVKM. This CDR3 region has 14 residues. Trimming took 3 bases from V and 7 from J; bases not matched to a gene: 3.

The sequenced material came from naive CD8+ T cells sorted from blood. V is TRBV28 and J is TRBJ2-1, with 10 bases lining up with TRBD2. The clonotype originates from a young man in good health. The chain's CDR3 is CASSLLSGRNEQFF. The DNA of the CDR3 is TGTGCCAGCAGTTTGCTTAGCGGGAGGAATGAGCAGTTCTTC.